Presented here are 17 T cell receptor beta chains from one specimen sequenced in a study of T cell changes during pregnancy in multiple sclerosis. Sequencing was performed with immunoSEQ multiplex PCR; in TCRdb, only in-frame clones are kept and a portion is missing. The sample yields 20,000 to 25,000 clones, less than 95% seen once. The specimen comprised CD4+ T cells from peripheral blood mononuclear cells, sampled in the third trimester of pregnancy. These TCRs come from a female donor with multiple sclerosis, enrolled in a pregnancy study.

The chain is built from TRBV28 and TRBJ1-5; weak D call: TRBD1 (5 bases). Per the germline V gene, CDR1 is MDHEN and CDR2 is SYDVKM. This CDR3 region has 14 residues. V lost 3 bases to trimming and J lost 2 bases, with 8 bases between them. CDR3 in amino acids: CASSFLTGNQPQHF. In DNA, the CDR3 is TGTGCCAGCAGTTTTCTGACAGGCAATCAGCCCCAGCATTTT.

The rearrangement joins TRBV30 to TRBJ1-4; D might be TRBD1 (6 bases). CDR3 size: 12 residues. Deletions cut 0 bases from V and 14 bases from J, with 13 bases between. Germline CDR1 GTSNPN, CDR2 SVGIG (reference sequence). This CDR3 is CAWSVQGIRLFF. The CDR3 DNA is TGTGCCTGGAGTGTCCAGGGGATACGGCTGTTTTTT.

CDR3 residues: CASSRSFTGELFF. The CDR3 DNA is TGTGCCAGCAGTAGGAGTTTCACCGGGGAGCTGTTTTTT. The genes are TRBV7-9 and TRBJ2-2, with D unresolved. The germline gives CDR1 SEHNR, CDR2 FQNEAQ (reference sequence). This CDR3 comprises 13 residues. Trimming took 6 bases from V and 4 from J, leaving 9 bases between them.

CDR3 sequence: CASSEAVPAGEQFF. The CDR3 DNA sequence: TGTGCCAGCAGTGAAGCGGTACCTGCCGGGGAGCAGTTCTTC. The rearrangement joins TRBV2 to TRBJ2-1; D is unresolved. CDR1 and CDR2 from the germline V gene are SNHLY and FYNNEI. The length of the CDR3 is 14 residues. V was clipped by 0 bases and J by 10 bases, with 13 bases between them.

The chain has TRBV5-1 and TRBJ2-1, with TRBD1 matching over 8 bases. The trim removed 1 base at V and 6 bases at J, leaving 6 bases unmatched. CDR3 length: 15 residues. Germline assignment: CDR1 SGHRS and CDR2 YFSETQ. Here the CDR3 DNA reads TGCGCCAGCAGCTTGACGGACAGGGTAGGCAATGAGCAGTTCTTC. This sequence encodes CASSLTDRVGNEQFF.

The rearrangement joins TRBV5-1 to TRBJ2-7, with D perhaps matching TRBD2 (5 bases). Germline V gives CDR1 SGHRS, CDR2 YFSETQ. CDR3 length: 14 residues. The V end lost 0 bases, the J end lost 2 bases, and 9 bases lay between the germline ends. The CDR3 nucleotides are TGCGCCAGCAGCTTGGGGGCGGGTACCTACGAGCAGTACTTC. Translation: CASSLGAGTYEQYF.

The rearrangement joins TRBV5-1 to TRBJ1-6; TRBD1 aligns across 8 bases. Trimming at V came to 4 bases and at J to 10 bases, leaving 13 bases not matched to a gene. CDR3 size: 16 residues. Germline loops: CDR1 SGHRS, CDR2 YFSETQ. The CDR3 DNA reads TGCGCCAGCAGCCCCGGTGGCCCGACAGGGGTCTCACCCCTCCACTTT. This codes for CASSPGGPTGVSPLHF. The entire variable domain, with the rest obtained from reference TRBV5-1 and TRBJ1-6, is as follows: KAGVTQTPRYLIKTRGQQVTLSCSPISGHRSVSWYQQTPGQGLQFLFEYFSETQRNKGNFPGRFSGRQFSNSRSEMNVSTLELGDSALYLCASSPGGPTGVSPLHFGNGTRLTVT.

V gene TRBV29-1 combines with J gene TRBJ2-1; no clear D gene. The CDR3 covers 12 residues. Germline loops: CDR1 SQVTM, CDR2 ANQGSEA. The V end was cut by 3 bases, the J end by 4 bases, with 7 bases between. The CDR3 reads CSVESGYNEQFF. CDR3 sequence (DNA): TGCAGCGTTGAGTCCGGGTACAATGAGCAGTTCTTC.

The genes are TRBV21-1 and TRBJ1-3; TRBD1 was called by the table and not checked on the DNA. TRBV21-1 is marked as a pseudogene. The length of the CDR3 is 17 residues. The CDR3 DNA reads TGTGCCAATCCTAAAAGTGGGGTGAACAGGGTCGGAAACACCATATATTTT. Translated: CANPKSGVNRVGNTIYF.

This chain links TRBV9 with TRBJ2-2, with D uncertain. V was clipped by 1 base and J by 6 bases, with 7 bases between them. This CDR3 comprises 13 residues. Germline lookup yields CDR1 SGDLS and CDR2 YYNGEE. The CDR3 nucleotides are TGTGCCAGCAGCGTATACAGTTCCGGGGAGCTGTTTTTT. Amino acid sequence: CASSVYSSGELFF. Using reference TRBV9 and TRBJ2-2 for the parts outside the CDR3, the full variable domain is DSGVTQTPKHLITATGQRVTLRCSPRSGDLSVYWYQQSLDQGLQFLIQYYNGEERAKGNILERFSAQQFPDLHSELNLSSLELGDSALYFCASSVYSSGELFFGEGSRLTVL.

The rearrangement links TRBV6-1 to TRBJ1-4; 9 bases are a match to TRBD1. V dropped 9 bases and J dropped 6; count of bases not matched to a gene: 2. CDR1 is MNHNS and CDR2 is SASEGT in the germline V gene. The CDR3 loop spans 12 amino acids. In DNA, the CDR3 is TGTGCCAGTGACAGGGGGGATGAAAAACTGTTTTTT. Its translation is CASDRGDEKLFF.

This clone was seen a handful of times. This chain joins TRBV10-3 and TRBJ2-1; 7 bases match TRBD2. The trim removed 10 bases at V and 3 bases at J, leaving 9 bases unmatched. This CDR3 is built from 14 residues. Germline loops: CDR1 ENHRY, CDR2 SYGVKD. CDR3: CATFSGTNYNEQFF. The CDR3 DNA sequence: TGTGCCACCTTCTCCGGGACTAACTACAATGAGCAGTTCTTC.

J is TRBJ2-1 and V is TRBV5-1, with 10 bases fitting TRBD1. The germline CDR1 and CDR2 sequences are SGHRS and YFSETQ. The V segment lost 0 bases and the J segment 6 bases; nucleotides outside the gene matches: 0. The CDR3 is 14 residues long. CDR3 nucleotides: TGCGCCAGCAGCTTGGGGACAGGGGGCAATGAGCAGTTCTTC. This codes for CASSLGTGGNEQFF.

The chain has TRBV5-5 and TRBJ1-1; possibly TRBD1 for D (5 bases). The CDR3 length is 14 residues. From germline, CDR1 is SGHKS and CDR2 YYEKEE (reference sequence). Between the trimmed V and J ends, which lost 1 base and 1 base, there was a span of 8 bases. The CDR3 coding sequence is TGTGCCAGCAGCTTGCGTCAGGGGAACACTGAAGCTTTCTTT. Its translation: CASSLRQGNTEAFF. Combining the CDR3 with reference TRBV5-5 and TRBJ1-1 gives the whole variable domain DAGVTQSPTHLIKTRGQQVTLRCSPISGHKSVSWYQQVLGQGPQFIFQYYEKEERGRGNFPDRFSARQFPNYSSELNVNALLLGDSALYLCASSLRQGNTEAFFGQGTRLTVV.

The V call is TRBV18, the J call TRBJ1-5; 7 positions match TRBD1. Germline V gives CDR1 KGHSH, CDR2 LQKENI. J lost 7 bases, V lost 8 bases, and 8 bases had no gene match. There are 13 residues in the CDR3. In nucleotides, the CDR3 is TGTGCCAGCAAGGGGGCAGGGGAACAGCCCCAGCATTTT. This gives the protein CASKGAGEQPQHF. The complete variable domain, with remaining parts taken from reference TRBV18 and TRBJ1-5, reads NAGVMQNPRHLVRRRGQEARLRCSPMKGHSHVYWYRQLPEEGLKFMVYLQKENIIDESGMPKERFSAEFPKEGPSILRIQQVVRGDSAAYFCASKGAGEQPQHFGDGTRLSIL.

The chain recombines TRBV6-5 with TRBJ1-2, with a possible D match to TRBD1 (6 bases). CDR1 is MNHEY, CDR2 SVGAGI, per germline. The germline V and J ends were trimmed by 7 bases and 0 bases, with 12 bases remaining between them. This CDR3 region has 14 residues. The CDR3: CASTTRGSNYGYTF. Here the CDR3 DNA reads TGTGCCAGCACCACCAGGGGTTCTAACTATGGCTACACCTTC.

This clone was detected only a few times. This rearrangement joins TRBV6-1 to TRBJ1-1; D not certain. Germline CDR1 MNHNS, CDR2 SASEGT. The CDR3 runs 16 residues. The V end lost 2 bases, the J end lost 0 bases, and 13 bases lay between the germline ends. The CDR3 protein is CASSETYGLLNTEAFF. CDR3 nucleotides: TGTGCCAGCAGTGAAACCTACGGACTCCTGAACACTGAAGCTTTCTTT.